The present T cell receptor (beta chain) was sequenced within a study of T cell responses to AZD1222 COVID-19 vaccine. The V segment lost 1 base and the J segment 2 bases; nucleotides outside the gene matches: 10. Germline V CDR1 and CDR2: LNHDA, SQIVND (reference sequence). The CDR3 totals 19 residues. Here immunoSEQ multiplex PCR was the method, and the copy in TCRdb shows in-frame clones only, minus some. The sample shows 150,000 to 200,000 clones, roughly 90% of them seen only once. The source was peripheral blood, collected 28 days after the second AZD1222 dose. The chain combines TRBV19 with TRBJ2-6; 8 bases are a match to TRBD1. The origin of this receptor is an adult who received the AZD1222 COVID-19 vaccine. CDR3 residues: CASSIGEDRDQPGANVLTF. CDR3 sequence (DNA): TGTGCCAGTAGTATAGGGGAGGACAGGGATCAACCTGGGGCCAACGTCCTGACTTTC.